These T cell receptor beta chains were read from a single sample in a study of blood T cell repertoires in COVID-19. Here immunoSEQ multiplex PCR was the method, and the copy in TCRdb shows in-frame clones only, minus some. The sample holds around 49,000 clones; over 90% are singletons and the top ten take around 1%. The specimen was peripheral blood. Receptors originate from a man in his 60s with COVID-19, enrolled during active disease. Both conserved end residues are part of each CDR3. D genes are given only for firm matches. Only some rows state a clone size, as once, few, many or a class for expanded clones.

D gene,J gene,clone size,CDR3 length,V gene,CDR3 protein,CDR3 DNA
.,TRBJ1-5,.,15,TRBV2,CASSLNRDSNQPQHF,TGTGCCAGCAGCTTAAACAGGGATAGCAATCAGCCCCAGCATTTT
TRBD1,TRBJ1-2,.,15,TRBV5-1,CASSLAQGANYGYTF,TGCGCCAGCAGCTTGGCACAGGGGGCTAACTATGGCTACACCTTC
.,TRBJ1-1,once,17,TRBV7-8,CASSSLQRVWGGTEAFF,TGTGCCAGCAGCTCACTACAGAGGGTGTGGGGAGGGACTGAAGCTTTCTTT
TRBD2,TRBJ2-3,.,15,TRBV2,CASTLLASSTDTQYF,TGTGCCAGCACCCTACTAGCGTCTAGCACAGATACGCAGTATTTT
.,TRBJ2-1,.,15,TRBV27,CASSLGGYSYNEQFF,TGTGCCAGCAGTTTAGGAGGGTACTCCTACAATGAGCAGTTCTTC
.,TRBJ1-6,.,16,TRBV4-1,CASSHGRGSYNSPLHF,TGCGCCAGCAGTCACGGGCGGGGCTCCTATAATTCACCCCTCCACTTT
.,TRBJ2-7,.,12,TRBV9,CASSRGGDEQYF,TGTGCCAGCAGCCGAGGAGGGGACGAGCAGTACTTC
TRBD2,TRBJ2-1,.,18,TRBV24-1,CATSAGLAGTSSYNEQFF,TGTGCCACCAGCGCGGGACTAGCGGGGACGAGCTCCTACAATGAGCAGTTCTTC
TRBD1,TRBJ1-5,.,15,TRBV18,CASSPGQGKLQPQHF,TGTGCCAGCTCACCGGGACAGGGGAAGTTACAGCCCCAGCATTTT
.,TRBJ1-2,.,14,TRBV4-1,CASSQPGATSGYTF,TGCGCCAGCAGCCAACCGGGGGCGACTAGCGGCTACACCTTC
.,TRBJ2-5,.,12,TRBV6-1,CASSLRSETQYF,TGTGCCAGCAGTCTAAGAAGTGAGACCCAGTACTTC
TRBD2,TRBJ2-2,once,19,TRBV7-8,CASSLGLAGGPLGTGELFF,TGTGCCAGCAGCTTAGGGCTAGCGGGAGGTCCCCTGGGCACCGGGGAGCTGTTTTTT
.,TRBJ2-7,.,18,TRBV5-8,CASSLPGGVSGESYEQYF,TGTGCCAGCAGCTTGCCAGGGGGCGTCAGCGGGGAGTCCTACGAGCAGTACTTC
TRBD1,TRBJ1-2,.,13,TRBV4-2,CASSHLGQGDYTF,TGTGCCAGCAGCCACCTAGGACAGGGAGACTACACCTTC
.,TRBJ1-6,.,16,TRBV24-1,CATSGRGPYYNSPLHF,TGTGCCACCAGTGGTAGAGGGCCTTACTATAATTCACCCCTCCACTTT
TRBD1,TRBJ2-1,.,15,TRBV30,CAWSGTGVSYNEQFF,TGTGCCTGGAGTGGGACAGGCGTCTCCTACAATGAGCAGTTCTTC
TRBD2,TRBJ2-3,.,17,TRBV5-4,CASSLGLAGGNTDTQYF,TGTGCCAGCAGCTTGGGTCTAGCGGGGGGTAACACAGATACGCAGTATTTT
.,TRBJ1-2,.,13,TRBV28,CASSLQGNYGYTF,TGTGCCAGCAGTTTGCAGGGAAACTATGGCTACACCTTC
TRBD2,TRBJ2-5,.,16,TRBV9,CASSVGTSGTQETQYF,TGTGCCAGCAGCGTAGGGACTAGCGGGACTCAAGAGACCCAGTACTTC
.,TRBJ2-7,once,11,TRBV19,CAIHRPGGALF,TGTGCCATACACCGACCTGGGGGGGCACTGTTC
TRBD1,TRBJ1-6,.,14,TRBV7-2,CASSSGTGQGPLHF,TGTGCCAGCAGCTCTGGGACAGGGCAGGGACCCCTCCACTTT
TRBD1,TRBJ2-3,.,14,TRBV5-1,CASSPGTGIDTQYF,TGCGCCAGCAGTCCCGGGACAGGGATAGATACGCAGTATTTT
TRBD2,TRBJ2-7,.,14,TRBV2,CANSPSPAGGEQYF,TGTGCCAACTCACCCAGCCCCGCGGGGGGCGAGCAGTACTTC
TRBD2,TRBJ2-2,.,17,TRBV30,CAWSIPSGGEYTGELFF,TGTGCCTGGAGTATCCCTAGCGGGGGGGAATACACCGGGGAGCTGTTTTTT
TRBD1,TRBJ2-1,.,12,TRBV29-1,CSVESSGQGPFF,TGCAGCGTTGAGTCCTCCGGACAGGGTCCCTTCTTC
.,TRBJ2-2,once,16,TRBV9,CASSVDGGGWTGELFF,TGTGCCAGCAGCGTAGACGGTGGGGGCTGGACCGGGGAGCTGTTTTTT
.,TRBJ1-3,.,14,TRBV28,CASIKTGTGNTIYF,TGTGCCAGCATAAAAACAGGGACTGGAAACACCATATATTTT
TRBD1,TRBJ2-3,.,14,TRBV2,CASSGTGGRDTQYF,TGTGCCAGCAGTGGGACAGGTGGGCGGGATACGCAGTATTTT
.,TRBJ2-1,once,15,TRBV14,CASSFGGKVIDEQFF,TGTGCCAGCAGCTTCGGCGGTAAGGTGATTGATGAGCAGTTCTTC
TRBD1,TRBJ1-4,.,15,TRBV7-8,CASSRGQGAGEKLFF,TGTGCCAGCAGCCGGGGACAGGGGGCGGGAGAAAAACTGTTTTTT
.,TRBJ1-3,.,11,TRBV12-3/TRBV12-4,CATRYIDTIYF,TGTGCCACCCGGTATATCGACACCATATATTTT
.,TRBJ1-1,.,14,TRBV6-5,CASSPRQDLTEAFF,TGTGCCAGCAGCCCACGACAGGACCTCACTGAAGCTTTCTTT
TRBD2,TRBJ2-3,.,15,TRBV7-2,CASSLMTSGGQGKYF,TGTGCCAGCAGCTTAATGACTAGCGGGGGCCAGGGGAAGTATTTT
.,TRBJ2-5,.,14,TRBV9,CASSVEGTAGTQYF,TGTGCCAGCAGCGTAGAGGGAACCGCGGGGACCCAGTACTTC
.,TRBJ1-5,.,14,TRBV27,CASSLSGGNQPQHF,TGTGCCAGCAGTTTATCAGGGGGAAATCAGCCCCAGCATTTT
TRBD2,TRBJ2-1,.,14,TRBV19,CASSRSGRRNEQFF,TGTGCCAGTAGTCGGAGCGGGAGACGCAATGAGCAGTTCTTC
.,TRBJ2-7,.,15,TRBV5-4,CASSSTGGKSYEQYF,TGTGCCAGCAGCAGCACCGGGGGTAAATCTTACGAGCAGTACTTC
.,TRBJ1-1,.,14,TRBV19,CASTLDGDYTEAFF,TGTGCCAGTACCCTCGACGGGGACTACACTGAAGCTTTCTTT
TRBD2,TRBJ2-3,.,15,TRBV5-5,CASSWGLAGADTQYF,TGTGCCAGCAGCTGGGGACTAGCGGGGGCAGATACGCAGTATTTT
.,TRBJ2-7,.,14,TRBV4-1,CASSQEAASYEQYF,TGCGCCAGCAGCCAAGAAGCCGCCTCCTACGAGCAGTACTTC